A single sample gave rise to the 24 T cell receptor beta chains below, sequenced in a study of CD8 T cells in ankylosing spondylitis. MiXCR was run by TCRdb on the 5' RACE reads, yielding one entry per CDR3 protein. The table has 150,000 to 200,000 distinct CDR3 sequences, approximately 18% seen once. Sequencing input: blood, either unsorted or a sorted T cell fraction (not recorded which). The origin of the receptors is a male donor aged 10-35 years with ankylosing spondylitis or in good health (not recorded which).

This clonotype was observed a few times. V gene TRBV9 combines with J gene TRBJ2-7; D gene uncertain. Germline CDR1 and CDR2: SGDLS and YYNGEE. Deletions cut 0 bases from V and 2 bases from J, with 9 bases between. The CDR3 consists of 14 residues. The chain's CDR3 is CASSVGISPYEQYF. The CDR3 DNA reads as TGTGCCAGCAGCGTAGGGATCTCCCCCTACGAGCAGTACTTC.

This clonotype has ten or more counts. The gene calls are TRBV6-6 and TRBJ1-4; D might be TRBD1 (6 bases). The CDR3 is 14 amino acids. V lost 10 bases and J 2 bases, leaving 14 bases between the germline ends. From germline, CDR1 is MNHNY and CDR2 SVGAGI (reference sequence). The CDR3 here is CAITGGATNEKLFF. In nucleotides, the CDR3 is TGTGCCATCACGGGGGGCGCCACTAATGAAAAACTGTTTTTT.

V usage is TRBV12-3 or TRBV12-4 and J usage is TRBJ2-3; a possible D gene is TRBD1 (6 bases). There are 15 residues in the CDR3. V gave up 3 bases and J gave up 0 bases, with 10 bases separating them. CDR3 coding DNA: TGTGCCAGCAGTTTTCTCCAGGGGAGCACAGATACGCAGTATTTT. It codes for CASSFLQGSTDTQYF.

This clonotype was counted ten times or more. The chain has TRBV29-1 and TRBJ1-4; tentative D call: TRBD1 (5 bases). Between the trimmed V and J ends, which lost 6 bases and 8 bases, there was a span of 16 bases. Germline CDR1 is SQVTM and CDR2 is ANQGSEA. The CDR3 runs 13 residues. The CDR3 DNA follows: TGCAGCGTCCCAGGGACGGACCAAGAAAAACTGTTTTTT. This sequence encodes CSVPGTDQEKLFF.

The chain employs TRBV6-5 and TRBJ2-1; 8 nucleotides agree with TRBD2. V lost 4 bases, J lost 9 bases, and 2 bases stayed unmatched. The length of the CDR3 is 12 residues. The germline gives CDR1 MNHEY, CDR2 SVGAGI. CDR3 sequence: CASSSAGGEQFF. In DNA, the CDR3 is TGTGCCAGCAGTTCCGCGGGAGGTGAGCAGTTCTTC.

The chain employs TRBV29-1 and TRBJ2-3; no reliable D call. Trimming removed 6 bases from V and 6 bases from J, with 10 bases in between. Germline V gives CDR1 SQVTM, CDR2 ANQGSEA. The CDR3 runs 11 residues. The CDR3 DNA reads as TGCAGCGTAGCAGACATCGATACGCAGTATTTT. Residues: CSVADIDTQYF.

This clonotype was detected once. In nucleotides, the CDR3 is TGCAGTGCTAGAGATACCCTCAGCGTTAATCAGCCCCAGCATTTT. It encodes CSARDTLSVNQPQHF. This chain joins TRBV20-1 and TRBJ1-5, with no clear D. There are 15 residues in the CDR3. The germline V and J ends were trimmed by 0 bases and 4 bases, with 13 bases remaining between them. Germline values: CDR1 DFQATT, CDR2 SNEGSKA (reference sequence).

This clonotype was counted many times. The genes are TRBV27 and TRBJ2-5; D is undetermined. CDR1 MNHEY and CDR2 SMNVEV come from the germline V gene (reference sequence). This CDR3 has 17 amino acids. V gave up 4 bases and J gave up 1 base, with 19 bases separating them. The CDR3: CASSSIFISEIQETQYF. In nucleotides, the CDR3 is TGTGCCAGCAGTTCCATCTTCATCAGTGAAATCCAAGAGACCCAGTACTTC.

This clonotype occurred many times. The rearrangement links TRBV4-1 to TRBJ2-2, with TRBD1 as a possible D gene (6 bases). Trimming pared 0 bases from V and 8 bases from J, leaving 19 bases between. The CDR3 extends over 17 amino acids. Germline CDR1 is MGHRA and CDR2 is YSYEKL. CDR3 sequence: CASSQELRAGTSGELFF. DNA of the CDR3: TGCGCCAGCAGCCAAGAGTTGAGGGCAGGGACATCGGGGGAGCTGTTTTTT.

This clonotype occurred many times. J is TRBJ2-7 and V is TRBV29-1, with no clear D. This CDR3 spans 10 amino acids. Germline assignment: CDR1 SQVTM and CDR2 ANQGSEA. V lost 1 base, J lost 3 bases, and 1 base lay in between. The CDR3 loop is CSVEVYEQYF. DNA of the CDR3: TGCAGCGTTGAAGTCTACGAGCAGTACTTC.

This clonotype came up many times. The rearrangement uses TRBV7-9 and TRBJ2-6; D may be TRBD1 (5 bases). Germline V CDR1 and CDR2: SEHNR, FQNEAQ (reference sequence). The germline V and J ends were trimmed by 7 bases and 0 bases, with 16 bases remaining between them. The CDR3 has 17 residues. The CDR3 DNA follows: TGTGCCAGCACAGGGTTGAGAGGTCCCTCTGGGGCCAACGTCCTGACTTTC. This codes for CASTGLRGPSGANVLTF.

The table lists this clonotype with a count of one. The chain carries TRBV2 and TRBJ1-5; 7 nucleotides align to TRBD1. Trimming took 4 bases from V and 0 from J; bases not matched to a gene: 3. CDR1 is SNHLY, CDR2 FYNNEI, per germline. The CDR3 totals 15 residues. The CDR3 DNA follows: TGTGCCAGCAGTGCGGACAGGATTAGCAATCAGCCCCAGCATTTT. Translated: CASSADRISNQPQHF.

Ten or more counts support this clonotype. The rearrangement uses TRBV12-3 or TRBV12-4 and TRBJ1-5; no clear D. Between the trimmed V and J ends, which lost 7 bases and 1 base, there was a span of 5 bases. CDR3 length: 12 amino acids. The CDR3 reads CASTRSNQPQHF. Written as DNA, the CDR3 is TGTGCCAGCACAAGAAGCAATCAGCCCCAGCATTTT.

Ten or more counts support this clonotype. The chain couples TRBV11-2 to TRBJ2-4; 10 nucleotides agree with TRBD1. The CDR3 has 17 amino acids. The germline V gene encodes CDR1 SGHAT and CDR2 FQNNGV. V lost 5 bases, J lost 2 bases, and 9 bases stayed unmatched. The CDR3: CASSGTGTGVPKNIQYF. The CDR3, as DNA: TGTGCCAGCAGCGGGACCGGGACAGGGGTCCCCAAAAACATTCAGTACTTC.

Many counts were recorded for this clonotype. The gene calls are TRBV11-2 and TRBJ1-1; D is possibly TRBD1 (5 bases). Germline V CDR1 and CDR2: SGHAT, FQNNGV. Between the trimmed V and J ends, which lost 4 bases and 5 bases, there was a span of 11 bases. The CDR3 is 13 residues long. The CDR3 protein is CASSSQDKTEAFF. The CDR3 DNA sequence: TGTGCCAGCAGCTCTCAGGACAAAACTGAAGCTTTCTTT.

This clonotype was seen many times. The chain links TRBV7-6 to TRBJ1-5, with D tentatively TRBD1 (5 bases). Looked up from germline, CDR1 is SGHVS and CDR2 is FNYEAQ. The V and J ends lost 2 bases and 4 bases respectively, with 12 bases between them. This CDR3 is 15 amino acids long. The CDR3 loop reads CASSLRQGNNQPQHF. The CDR3 nucleotides read TGTGCCAGCAGCTTAAGGCAGGGTAATAATCAGCCCCAGCATTTT.

In this sample, this clonotype turned up many times. V usage is TRBV30 and J usage is TRBJ1-4; TRBD1 matches 7 bases. The V gene's germline CDR1 is GTSNPN and CDR2 SVGIG (reference sequence). The CDR3 is made up of 13 amino acids. Trimming removed 4 bases from V and 11 bases from J; junction bases left unmatched: 10. The CDR3 protein is CAWTLDRSGKLFF. CDR3 sequence (DNA): TGTGCCTGGACCTTGGACAGGTCGGGGAAACTGTTTTTT.

This clonotype was counted ten times or more. The chain joins TRBV11-2 to TRBJ1-6; 7 nucleotides align to TRBD1. V was clipped by 1 base and J by 0 bases; unmatched bases: 0. The CDR3 extends over 16 amino acids. CDR1 is SGHAT, CDR2 FQNNGV, per germline. The CDR3 here is CASSLGDSSYNSPLHF. The DNA for the CDR3 is TGTGCCAGCAGCTTAGGGGACAGCTCCTATAATTCACCCCTCCACTTT.

V and J are TRBV19 and TRBJ1-1; D perhaps matches TRBD1 (6 bases). This CDR3 spans 15 amino acids. Trimming removed 5 bases at V and 1 base at J, with 14 bases between. CDR1 is LNHDA, CDR2 SQIVND, per germline (reference sequence). CDR3 nucleotide sequence: TGTGCCAGTAGTGTTAACAGGGTTTCGAACACTGAAGCTTTCTTT. It yields the protein CASSVNRVSNTEAFF.

This clonotype was found a few times. The chain recombines TRBV29-1 with TRBJ2-5; 7 bases agree with TRBD1. Germline V CDR1 and CDR2: SQVTM, ANQGSEA. This CDR3 has 14 amino acids. The J segment lost 5 bases and the V segment lost 2 bases, leaving 8 bases of the junction unmatched. The CDR3 sequence: CSVEPDRVSETQYF. Written as DNA, the CDR3 is TGCAGCGTTGAACCTGACAGGGTGTCCGAGACCCAGTACTTC.

This clonotype was counted many times. The chain uses TRBV12-3 or TRBV12-4 and TRBJ1-2; D uncertain. CDR3 size: 12 residues. The V end was cut by 6 bases, the J end by 5 bases, with 10 bases between. CDR3 region: CASSLSLYGYTF. For the CDR3, the DNA is TGTGCCAGCAGCCTTTCGCTGTATGGCTACACCTTC.

V is TRBV4-3 and J is TRBJ2-1, with TRBD1 matching over 10 bases. The CDR3 is made up of 16 amino acids. CDR1 and CDR2 (germline): LGHNA, YSLEER. The junction had 9 bases not matched to a gene; V was cut back by 0 bases and J by 10 bases. CDR3 sequence (DNA): TGCGCCAGCAGCCAAGATTGGACAGGGGGTACGCGGGAGCAGTTCTTC. Translating it yields CASSQDWTGGTREQFF.

This chain uses TRBV12-3 or TRBV12-4 with TRBJ2-7; D not resolved. The CDR3 has 13 amino acids. The germline V and J ends were trimmed by 7 bases and 3 bases, with 13 bases remaining between them. In DNA form, the CDR3 reads TGTGCCAGCACCATGACGGAGTTCTACGAGCAGTACTTC. Encoded protein: CASTMTEFYEQYF.

This clonotype was seen many times. The chain recombines TRBV5-6 with TRBJ1-5; D is undetermined. Germline CDR1 is SGHDT and CDR2 is YYEEEE. V gave up 1 base and J gave up 6 bases, with 14 bases separating them. This CDR3 comprises 15 residues. The CDR3 spells CASSLTMDLSQPQHF. The CDR3 nucleotides read TGTGCCAGCAGCTTGACGATGGATTTGAGTCAGCCCCAGCATTTT.